This entry lists 14 T cell receptor beta chains sequenced from one sample in a study of identical twins. Each CDR3 protein is one row after TCRdb ran MiXCR on the 5' RACE reads. Of fewer than 550,000 distinct CDR3 sequences in the sample, around 15% were seen once. This sample also appeared in a second study, on yellow fever vaccine responses in identical twins.

The sequenced sample consisted of CD4+ T cells sorted from blood. The receptors derive from a woman aged 18-30 years in good health.

This clonotype was counted between two and nine times. The CDR3 region has the DNA TGTGCCAGCAGCCCCCCTGGGGCGGGAGCCAAAAACATTCAGTACTTC. It yields the protein CASSPPGAGAKNIQYF. The gene calls are TRBV11-2 and TRBJ2-4; either TRBD1 or TRBD2 may supply D (5 bases each). The V end was cut by 5 bases, the J end by 0 bases, with 14 bases between. CDR3 length: 16 amino acids. Germline V CDR1 and CDR2: SGHAT, FQNNGV.

This clonotype turned up a few times. The chain employs TRBV10-3 and TRBJ2-1, with TRBD2 matching 7 bases. The V gene end was trimmed by 10 bases and the J gene end by 7 bases; junction bases not matched to a gene: 19. Germline V gene lookup returns CDR1 ENHRY and CDR2 SYGVKD. The CDR3 sequence is 16 residues long. CDR3 nucleotide sequence: TGTGCCACCAAGGCAAGGACAAGCGGGGACCTTAATGAGCAGTTCTTC. Its translation: CATKARTSGDLNEQFF.

The chain links TRBV7-9 to TRBJ2-7; no clear D gene. V lost 5 bases to trimming and J lost 3 bases, with 20 bases between them. The CDR3 is 16 residues long. Germline loops: CDR1 SEHNR, CDR2 FQNEAQ (reference sequence). The CDR3 nucleotides are TGTGCCAGCAGCGTAAGGGAAAGGTCCGAAGGCTACGAGCAGTACTTC. It translates to CASSVRERSEGYEQYF.

The rearrangement links TRBV7-8 to TRBJ2-3, with TRBD2 as a possible D gene (6 bases). The CDR3 consists of 12 residues. V dropped 2 bases and J dropped 9 bases, with 9 bases sitting between them. Germline CDR1 reads SGHVS; CDR2 reads FQNEAQ. CDR3 sequence: CASSLQGGTQYF. As DNA, the CDR3 is TGTGCCAGCAGCTTACAGGGAGGAACGCAGTATTTT.

V usage is TRBV5-6 and J usage is TRBJ1-2, with D possibly matching TRBD1 (5 bases). Trimming removed 0 bases from V and 7 bases from J, with 25 bases in between. The germline gives CDR1 SGHDT, CDR2 YYEEEE. CDR3 size: 18 residues. In DNA form, the CDR3 reads TGTGCCAGCAGCTTGGCCCGGGCCAGGGCTGTGTCGATGGGTGGCTACACCTTC. Amino acids: CASSLARARAVSMGGYTF.

DNA for the CDR3: TGCAGTGCTAGAGATTTCAAACAGGGACTATCCTACGAGCAGTACTTC. Encoded protein: CSARDFKQGLSYEQYF. The V and J genes are TRBV20-1 and TRBJ2-7; D perhaps matches TRBD2 (7 bases). Trimming removed 0 bases from V and 1 base from J, with 16 bases in between. Germline CDR1 and CDR2: DFQATT and SNEGSKA (reference sequence). The CDR3 has 16 residues.

The rearrangement joins TRBV27 to TRBJ2-5; the D is unclear. The V and J ends lost 9 bases and 4 bases respectively, with 18 bases between them. The CDR3 extends over 14 amino acids. CDR1 and CDR2 from the germline V gene are MNHEY and SMNVEV (reference sequence). CDR3 DNA sequence: TGTGCCAGTAACTTCTCTAGGAGTCGAGAGACCCAGTACTTC. The encoded protein is CASNFSRSRETQYF.

This clonotype was found a few times. The chain combines TRBV5-1 with TRBJ2-5; the D is unclear. Germline assignment: CDR1 SGHRS and CDR2 YFSETQ. V was cut by 3 bases and J by 1 base, with 10 bases left in between. The CDR3 is made up of 14 amino acids. As DNA, the CDR3 is TGCGCCAGCAGCTCGGCGTCAGGCCAAGAGACCCAGTACTTC. Protein: CASSSASGQETQYF.

This clonotype was counted only a few times. The rearrangement links TRBV5-8 to TRBJ2-1; 9 bases fit TRBD2. The CDR3 runs 18 residues. Germline-derived CDR1 and CDR2 are SGHTS and YDEGEE. Trimming at V came to 0 bases and at J to 8 bases, leaving 15 bases not matched to a gene. The CDR3, as DNA: TGTGCCAGCAGCTTGGCCCTTCTGGTAGCGGGAGAGGTGGATGAGCAGTTCTTC. Its protein is CASSLALLVAGEVDEQFF.

This clonotype was observed a single time. V gene TRBV5-6 combines with J gene TRBJ2-1; 7 positions match TRBD1. The ends lost 4 bases at V and 10 bases at J; junction bases unmatched: 11. Germline values: CDR1 SGHDT, CDR2 YYEEEE. This CDR3 is 14 amino acids long. CDR3 in amino acids: CASSPGLLQGEQFF. CDR3 in DNA: TGTGCCAGCAGCCCGGGCCTCTTACAGGGGGAGCAGTTCTTC. The full variable domain, with the rest looked up from reference TRBV5-6 and TRBJ2-1, is DAGVTQSPTHLIKTRGQQVTLRCSPKSGHDTVSWYQQALGQGPQFIFQYYEEEERQRGNFPDRFSGHQFPNYSSELNVNALLLGDSALYLCASSPGLLQGEQFFGPGTRLTVL.

The rearrangement links TRBV20-1 to TRBJ2-2; TRBD1 matches at 9 bases. The CDR3 has 16 amino acids. Germline CDR1 reads DFQATT; CDR2 reads SNEGSKA (reference sequence). Unmatched junction bases numbered 9, after V lost 3 bases and J lost 4 bases. CDR3 protein: CSARVQGAYGTGELFF. DNA for the CDR3: TGCAGTGCTAGGGTACAGGGGGCCTACGGCACCGGGGAGCTGTTTTTT.

The gene calls are TRBV12-3 or TRBV12-4 and TRBJ1-1, with a possible D match to TRBD1 (6 bases). The germline V and J ends were trimmed by 8 bases and 3 bases, with 19 bases remaining between them. The CDR3 consists of 15 residues. The CDR3 DNA sequence: TGTGCCAGCGTACTCGGGACACGCCGGTACACTGAAGCTTTCTTT. It yields the protein CASVLGTRRYTEAFF.

This chain joins TRBV7-9 and TRBJ2-7; D not resolved. This CDR3 has 14 amino acids. From germline, CDR1 is SEHNR and CDR2 FQNEAQ (reference sequence). Trimming pared 0 bases from V and 3 bases from J, leaving 9 bases between. CDR3 region: CASSLAIGYYEQYF. In DNA, the CDR3 is TGTGCCAGCAGCTTAGCGATTGGGTACTACGAGCAGTACTTC.

In this sample, this clonotype turned up a few times. This chain connects TRBV4-1 to TRBJ2-2, with D hard to call. V dropped 4 bases and J dropped 7 bases, with 10 bases sitting between them. Germline lookup yields CDR1 MGHRA and CDR2 YSYEKL. This CDR3 region has 13 residues. In DNA, the CDR3 is TGCGCCAGCAGCCCGCTGGGTTTCGGGGAGCTGTTTTTT. This sequence encodes CASSPLGFGELFF.